These 18 T cell receptor beta chains originate from one sample sequenced in a study of PD-L1 blockade in urothelial cancer. Profiled with immunoSEQ multiplex PCR; TCRdb holds only in-frame clones, not every one. In the table there are 35,000 to 45,000 clones, 70% to 90% of which are singletons. Described time point: pretreatment peripheral blood. The specimen was PBMCs, collected around atezolizumab (anti-PD-L1) treatment. The receptors come from a donor at least 40 years old with urothelial cancer.

V usage is TRBV11-3 and J usage is TRBJ2-6; 9 positions agree with TRBD1. This CDR3 comprises 17 residues. CDR1 and CDR2 (germline): SGHNT, YENEEA. V trimming: 5 bases; J trimming: 0 bases; junction bases outside the gene matches: 5. CDR3 sequence reads: CASSPGTGSSGANVLTF. The CDR3 DNA follows: TGTGCCAGCAGCCCCGGGACAGGGAGCTCTGGGGCCAACGTCCTGACTTTC.

This clone was observed a handful of times. The rearrangement joins TRBV27 to TRBJ1-2; D ambiguous. The CDR3 sequence is 13 residues long. Germline-derived CDR1 and CDR2 are MNHEY and SMNVEV (reference sequence). Trimming removed 0 bases from V and 14 bases from J, with 16 bases in between. This chain's CDR3 is CASSLSIPGIKTF. The CDR3, as DNA: TGTGCCAGCAGTTTATCCATACCCGGGATAAAGACCTTC.

The CDR3 coding sequence is TGTGCCAGCAGCTTAGGAGGCGGACAGGAAGAGACCCAGTACTTC. The encoded protein is CASSLGGGQEETQYF. The rearrangement uses TRBV7-8 and TRBJ2-5, with 7 bases that match TRBD1. Germline V gene sequence: CDR1 SGHVS, CDR2 FQNEAQ. The CDR3 is made up of 15 amino acids. The ends lost 1 base at V and 3 bases at J; junction bases unmatched: 5.

This clone was found once. The V gene is TRBV19, the J gene TRBJ2-5; D is perhaps TRBD1 (6 bases). The V gene lost 1 base and the J gene lost 4 bases, with 16 bases spanning the gap. The CDR3 has 16 amino acids. Per germline, CDR1 LNHDA and CDR2 SQIVND (reference sequence). CDR3 sequence (DNA): TGTGCCAGTAGTATAGTAGTAGGGCAGGACAGAGAGACCCAGTACTTC. Translated: CASSIVVGQDRETQYF.

This chain joins TRBV7-2 and TRBJ2-7, with TRBD1 matching over 9 bases. V gave up 5 bases and J gave up 0 bases; unmatched junction bases: 5. Germline CDR1 reads SGHTA; CDR2 reads FQGNSA. This CDR3 has 15 residues. This chain's CDR3 is CASSQGQGYSYEQYF. The DNA for the CDR3 is TGTGCCAGCAGCCAAGGACAGGGGTACTCCTACGAGCAGTACTTC.

The chain is built from TRBV5-1 and TRBJ2-2; TRBD2 aligns across 11 bases. Germline values: CDR1 SGHRS, CDR2 YFSETQ. This CDR3 is 16 amino acids long. The J segment lost 4 bases and the V segment lost 5 bases, leaving 7 bases of the junction unmatched. The CDR3 region has the DNA TGCGCCAGCAGTCCACTAGCGGGAGCGGGCACCGGGGAGCTGTTTTTT. Its translation: CASSPLAGAGTGELFF.

This chain links TRBV6-1 with TRBJ2-7, with 7 nucleotides matching TRBD2. The CDR3 length is 14 residues. Per germline, CDR1 MNHNS and CDR2 SASEGT. The V and J ends lost 7 bases and 3 bases, in that order; junction bases with no gene match: 9. The DNA of the CDR3 is TGTGCCAGCAACTTGGGAGGGACCCTCTACGAGCAGTACTTC. Amino acids: CASNLGGTLYEQYF.

CDR3 protein: CASGTNPESEQYF. CDR3 bases: TGTGCCAGCGGGACAAATCCGGAGAGCGAGCAGTACTTC. The J gene is TRBJ2-7, the V gene TRBV13, with D possibly matching TRBD1 (6 bases). Germline-derived CDR1 and CDR2 are PRHDT and FYEKMQ (reference sequence). CDR3 size: 13 residues. Trimming removed 8 bases at V and 6 bases at J, with 17 bases between.

DNA of the CDR3: TGCGCCAGCAGCGGGACCGGGACTAGCGGTTACAATGAGCAGTTCTTC. This sequence encodes CASSGTGTSGYNEQFF. This sequence joins TRBV5-1 and TRBJ2-1, with TRBD2 matching 11 bases. The CDR3 covers 16 residues. Germline V gene data show CDR1 as SGHRS and CDR2 as YFSETQ. V lost 4 bases to trimming and J lost 4 bases; unmatched junction nucleotides: 7.

The chain carries TRBV27 and TRBJ1-3, with D possibly matching TRBD1 (6 bases). This CDR3 contains 15 residues. Germline V lookup: CDR1 MNHEY, CDR2 SMNVEV (reference sequence). V was clipped by 5 bases and J by 0 bases, with 11 bases between them. CDR3: CASSPRGLSGNTIYF. CDR3 DNA sequence: TGTGCCAGCAGTCCCAGGGGCCTCTCTGGAAACACCATATATTTT.

The V call is TRBV7-2, the J call TRBJ2-1; 9 positions agree with TRBD2. In germline, CDR1 is SGHTA, CDR2 FQGNSA. The junction had 12 bases not matched to a gene; V was cut back by 5 bases and J by 10 bases. CDR3 length: 15 residues. The CDR3 nucleotides read TGTGCCAGCAGCACAGGACTAGCGCGAGCTGGGGAGCAGTTCTTC. This encodes CASSTGLARAGEQFF.

This clone is a singleton in its sample. V and J are TRBV28 and TRBJ1-5; 7 nucleotides agree with TRBD1. This CDR3 contains 14 residues. V dropped 6 bases and J dropped 5; count of bases not matched to a gene: 7. Looked up from germline, CDR1 is MDHEN and CDR2 is SYDVKM. In DNA, the CDR3 is TGTGCCAGCAGCCAGGGGGGCAGGCATCAGCCCCAGCATTTT. Protein sequence: CASSQGGRHQPQHF.

The J gene is TRBJ2-3, the V gene TRBV7-9; TRBD2 matches 13 bases. The CDR3 spans 17 residues. The trim removed 1 base at V and 2 bases at J, leaving 3 bases unmatched. Per germline, CDR1 SEHNR and CDR2 FQNEAQ (reference sequence). The CDR3 loop reads CASSLGGLAGSTDTQYF. CDR3 DNA sequence: TGTGCCAGCAGCTTAGGGGGACTAGCGGGGTCCACAGATACGCAGTATTTT.

V is TRBV7-2 and J is TRBJ2-7; 11 nucleotides align to TRBD1. This CDR3 comprises 14 residues. The germline V gene encodes CDR1 SGHTA and CDR2 FQGNSA. The trim removed 7 bases at V and 4 bases at J, leaving 6 bases unmatched. The CDR3 nucleotides read TGTGCCAGCAAGAGGGGACAGGGGGGGTACGAGCAGTACTTC. This encodes CASKRGQGGYEQYF.

The chain recombines TRBV13 with TRBJ2-7; 7 bases are shared with TRBD1. Germline trimming cut 0 bases from V and 5 bases from J; bases unmatched to any gene: 10. This CDR3 contains 16 residues. Germline CDR1 is PRHDT and CDR2 is FYEKMQ (reference sequence). The chain's CDR3 is CASSLGHLTGADEQYF. The CDR3 DNA reads TGTGCCAGCAGCTTAGGGCACCTAACAGGGGCCGACGAGCAGTACTTC.

V and J are TRBV25-1 and TRBJ1-1; D gene unclear. The length of the CDR3 is 12 residues. V was clipped by 2 bases and J by 11 bases, with 12 bases between them. Germline values: CDR1 MGHDK, CDR2 SYGVNS. CDR3 sequence (DNA): TGTGCCAGCAGTGAAATACGCGGTGGGGCTTTCTTT. This gives the protein CASSEIRGGAFF.

The chain has TRBV4-1 and TRBJ2-3, with 10 bases aligning to TRBD1. There are 17 residues in the CDR3. V lost 3 bases and J lost 4; bases outside the gene matches: 10. Germline V CDR1 and CDR2: MGHRA, YSYEKL. DNA of the CDR3: TGCGCCAGCAGCCACCGGCCCGGGACAGGGGTCCCAGATACGCAGTATTTT. Translation gives CASSHRPGTGVPDTQYF.

This clone was seen once. The rearrangement joins TRBV7-6 to TRBJ2-5, with 7 bases matching TRBD1. CDR1 is SGHVS, CDR2 FNYEAQ, per germline. J lost 5 bases, V lost 6 bases, and 6 bases had no gene match. The CDR3 extends over 13 amino acids. CDR3 coding DNA: TGTGCCAGCAGTCAGACAGGGTTGGAGACCCAGTACTTC. Translation gives CASSQTGLETQYF.